This TCR beta chain came from a study of T cell responses to AZD1222 COVID-19 vaccine. Findings and limits, study-wide: Baseline seropositives among AZD1222 recipients totaled only 5 or 6. Reportedly, nearly half the spike-specific TCRs target unmutated variant regions. The sample set comprised mostly white British donors with more females, and clonal diversity was possibly underestimated. After two AZD1222 doses, spike-specific TCR breadth and depth rose versus day 0.

Points on this clone: As yet, its antigen is unknown.

Per germline, CDR1 GTSNPN and CDR2 SVGIG (reference sequence). The CDR3 has 13 residues. Trimming removed 8 bases from V and 5 bases from J, with 16 bases in between. The table came from immunoSEQ multiplex PCR; TCRdb's copy has only in-frame clones and leaves some out. The sample records some 150,000 clones, roughly nine tenths being singletons. This specimen consisted of peripheral blood, obtained on day 0 of MenACWY control vaccination. The clonotype comes from an adult in good health. The rearrangement joins TRBV30 to TRBJ1-5, with D perhaps TRBD1 (6 bases). CDR3 residues: CAAEQGRDQPQHF. The CDR3 DNA sequence: TGTGCCGCAGAACAGGGAAGGGATCAGCCCCAGCATTTT. Full variable domain (remainder filled in from reference TRBV30 and TRBJ1-5): SQTIHQWPATLVQPVGSPLSLECTVEGTSNPNLYWYRQAAGRGLQLLFYSVGIGQISSEVPQNLSASRPQDRQFILSSKKLLLSDSGFYLCAAEQGRDQPQHFGDGTRLSIL.